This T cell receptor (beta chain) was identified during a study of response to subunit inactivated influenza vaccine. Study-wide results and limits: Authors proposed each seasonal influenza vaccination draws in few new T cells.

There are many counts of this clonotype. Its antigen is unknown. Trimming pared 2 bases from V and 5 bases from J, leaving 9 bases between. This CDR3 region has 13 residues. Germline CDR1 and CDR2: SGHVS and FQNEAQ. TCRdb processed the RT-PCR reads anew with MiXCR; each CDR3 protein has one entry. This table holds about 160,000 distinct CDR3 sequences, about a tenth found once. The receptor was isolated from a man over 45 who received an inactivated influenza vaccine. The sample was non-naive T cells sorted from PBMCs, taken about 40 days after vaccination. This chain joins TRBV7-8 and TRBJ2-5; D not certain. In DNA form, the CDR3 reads TGTGCCAGCAGCTTACCCCCCTTTGAGACCCAGTACTTC. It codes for CASSLPPFETQYF.